The 21 T cell receptor beta chains listed next were all sequenced from one sample in a study of sequential checkpoint blockade in melanoma (dated by TCRdb to about 2019). Taken with the paper, the label for treatment or condition translates to: randomized to nivolumab then ipilimumab (arm A) or the reverse (arm B). The receptor library was made with the immunoSEQ multiplex PCR assay. TCRdb limited this immuneACCESS table to in-frame rearrangements with V and J called. A share of clones is missing; checked studies link under half to unresolved V genes, and the rest is unexplained. This sample lists under 45,000 clones; roughly 86% were detected once. 5.5% to 7% of the sample is taken by the ten largest. The sequences come from CD8+ T cells sorted from blood (inferred from file names), collected from a patient given nivolumab and ipilimumab in sequence. These receptors were taken from a human donor with melanoma.

This clone came up once. J is TRBJ2-2 and V is TRBV18; 10 nucleotides align to TRBD1. Germline CDR1 KGHSH, CDR2 LQKENI. This CDR3 is built from 15 residues. V lost 3 bases to trimming and J lost 3 bases; unmatched junction nucleotides: 1. The CDR3 spells CASSPGTGDTGELFF. The DNA for the CDR3 is TGTGCCAGCTCACCTGGGACAGGGGACACCGGGGAGCTGTTTTTT. Full variable domain (missing parts from reference TRBV18 and TRBJ2-2): NAGVMQNPRHLVRRRGQEARLRCSPMKGHSHVYWYRQLPEEGLKFMVYLQKENIIDESGMPKERFSAEFPKEGPSILRIQQVVRGDSAAYFCASSPGTGDTGELFFGEGSRLTVL.

The rearrangement joins TRBV10-2 to TRBJ2-7; 9 nucleotides line up with TRBD1. J gave up 9 bases and V 3 bases, and 9 bases lay outside the gene matches. CDR3 length: 14 amino acids. Germline V gives CDR1 WSHSY, CDR2 SAAADI. Here the CDR3 DNA reads TGCGCCAGCAGTGACCCGACAGGGGGAGGTGTGCAGTACTTC. Amino acid sequence: CASSDPTGGGVQYF.

The CDR3 is CASRANNEQFF. CDR3 DNA sequence: TGTGCCAGCAGGGCCAACAATGAGCAGTTCTTC. The chain joins TRBV9 to TRBJ2-1, with D unresolved. Trimming removed 5 bases at V and 5 bases at J, with 5 bases between. The germline V gene encodes CDR1 SGDLS and CDR2 YYNGEE. The CDR3 is 11 residues long.

This clone was picked up one time. V and J are TRBV14 and TRBJ2-5; the D gene is possibly TRBD2 (6 bases). Looked up from germline, CDR1 is SGHDN and CDR2 is FVKESK. V dropped 0 bases and J dropped 7 bases, with 21 bases sitting between them. The CDR3 loop spans 17 amino acids. In DNA form, the CDR3 reads TGTGCCAGCAGCCAAGACGGGGGTTGGTGTTGCGGAGGGACCCAGTACTTC. Protein product: CASSQDGGWCCGGTQYF.

This clone showed up just a few times. This chain connects TRBV14 to TRBJ1-4, with 8 bases identical to TRBD1. CDR3 length equals 15 residues. Germline V lookup: CDR1 SGHDN, CDR2 FVKESK. The trim removed 6 bases at V and 7 bases at J, leaving 10 bases unmatched. CDR3 coding DNA: TGTGCCAGCAGAGAAACAGGGGGGGCCAGTGAAAAACTGTTTTTT. Its translation is CASRETGGASEKLFF.

This sequence joins TRBV19 and TRBJ2-7; no definite D call. The V end was cut by 4 bases, the J end by 5 bases, with 12 bases between. The CDR3 contains 13 residues. Germline loops: CDR1 LNHDA, CDR2 SQIVND (reference sequence). CDR3: CASSTTAFHEQYF. The CDR3 DNA follows: TGTGCCAGTAGTACTACAGCCTTCCACGAGCAGTACTTC.

This chain's CDR3 is CASSLVSSGRYEQYF. CDR3 nucleotide sequence: TGTGCCAGCAGCTTAGTGTCTAGCGGGAGATACGAGCAGTACTTC. This chain uses TRBV7-9 with TRBJ2-7; 10 bases are a match to TRBD2. The CDR3 length is 15 residues. The germline gives CDR1 SEHNR, CDR2 FQNEAQ (reference sequence). The V gene end was trimmed by 1 base and the J gene end by 4 bases; junction bases not matched to a gene: 4.

CDR3 protein: CSATRNTEAFF. The CDR3 DNA is TGCAGTGCTACCCGGAACACTGAAGCTTTCTTT. The chain uses TRBV20-1 and TRBJ1-1; D uncertain. This CDR3 has 11 residues. The V end was cut by 4 bases, the J end by 1 base, with 4 bases between. Germline V gene sequence: CDR1 DFQATT, CDR2 SNEGSKA (reference sequence).

About this clone itself: The junction shows a germline mismatch at one end, possibly a read error. Other DNA sequences in this sample translate to the same CDR3. The chain is built from TRBV9 and TRBJ1-1; a weak D match, TRBD1 (6 bases). This CDR3 region has 14 residues. Germline CDR1 and CDR2: SGDLS and YYNGEE. The CDR3 region has the DNA TGTGCCAGCAGCGTCGAGCAGGGGAGCACTGAAGCTTTTTTT. It specifies CASSVEQGSTEAFF.

The V gene is TRBV5-1, the J gene TRBJ1-1; TRBD1 is a possible D gene (5 bases). Germline CDR1 and CDR2: SGHRS and YFSETQ. Trimming pared 10 bases from V and 0 bases from J, leaving 13 bases between. CDR3 length: 13 residues. The CDR3 nucleotides are TGCGCCTCACAAGGAGGGGTGAACACTGAAGCTTTCTTT. Translated, it gives CASQGGVNTEAFF.

This chain uses TRBV6-1 with TRBJ1-1; no firm D call. The CDR3 covers 14 residues. V lost 7 bases, J lost 4 bases, and 16 bases lay in between. Germline V gives CDR1 MNHNS, CDR2 SASEGT. CDR3 sequence: CASTQHPGSTEAFF. CDR3 sequence (DNA): TGTGCCAGCACCCAACACCCGGGAAGCACTGAAGCTTTCTTT.

This clone was recorded only once. The chain joins TRBV28 to TRBJ2-7; 8 bases line up with TRBD1. Germline CDR1 reads MDHEN; CDR2 reads SYDVKM. J gave up 4 bases and V 9 bases, and 5 bases lay outside the gene matches. The CDR3 is made up of 12 amino acids. CDR3 nucleotides: TGTGCCAGTGATACAGGGGGATACGAGCAGTACTTC. It specifies CASDTGGYEQYF.

This clone was seen only once. This chain uses TRBV10-2 with TRBJ2-5; D is possibly TRBD2 (5 bases). The last part of the DNA fits TRBJ2-7 better; the J call may be wrong. Looked up from germline, CDR1 is WSHSY and CDR2 is SAAADI. This CDR3 is 14 amino acids long. CDR3 nucleotide sequence: TGCGCCAGCAGCCCGCGAGAGGGCCCCTACGAGCAGTACTTC. This codes for CASSPREGPYEQYF.

The CDR3 region is CASSLGTALYF. The CDR3 nucleotides read TGTGCCAGCAGTTTAGGGACAGCCTTGTACTTC. This chain connects TRBV28 to TRBJ2-7, with TRBD1 matching over 7 bases. The ends lost 2 bases at V and 12 bases at J; junction bases unmatched: 4. The CDR3 length is 11 residues. Germline V gene data show CDR1 as MDHEN and CDR2 as SYDVKM.

The chain is built from TRBV27 and TRBJ1-2, with 11 positions matching TRBD1. V was pared by 8 bases and J by 3 bases, with 8 bases of the junction left unmatched. There are 15 residues in the CDR3. Germline CDR1 and CDR2: MNHEY and SMNVEV (reference sequence). CDR3 in amino acids: CASRFLGQGDYGYTF. CDR3 DNA sequence: TGTGCCAGCCGCTTCTTGGGACAGGGGGACTATGGCTACACCTTC.

The chain recombines TRBV10-3 with TRBJ1-4; 9 nucleotides agree with TRBD1. V lost 2 bases, J lost 7 bases, and 5 bases stayed unmatched. In germline, CDR1 is ENHRY, CDR2 SYGVKD. This CDR3 has 15 residues. CDR3 in amino acids: CAISEGGQGPEKLFF. The CDR3 DNA reads as TGTGCCATCAGTGAGGGGGGACAGGGTCCTGAAAAACTGTTTTTT.

This clone has only a few counts. The chain joins TRBV19 to TRBJ1-6; TRBD1 matches at 9 bases. The germline gives CDR1 LNHDA, CDR2 SQIVND (reference sequence). The CDR3 runs to 13 residues. V lost 6 bases to trimming and J lost 9 bases; unmatched junction nucleotides: 3. The CDR3 protein is CASSRDRVSPLHF. CDR3 DNA sequence: TGTGCCAGTAGCCGGGACAGGGTTTCACCCCTCCACTTT.

The genes are TRBV4-2 and TRBJ2-3; TRBD2 matches 7 bases. Per the germline V gene, CDR1 is LGHNA and CDR2 is YNFKEQ. The V and J ends lost 4 bases and 0 bases, in that order; junction bases with no gene match: 4. CDR3 length: 15 amino acids. CDR3 in amino acids: CASSRAGLSTDTQYF. The CDR3 region has the DNA TGTGCCAGCAGCCGAGCGGGACTCAGCACAGATACGCAGTATTTT.

The genes are TRBV4-1 and TRBJ2-7, with 11 bases matching TRBD2. The J segment lost 2 bases and the V segment lost 9 bases, leaving 15 bases of the junction unmatched. The CDR3 spans 17 residues. Germline CDR1 MGHRA, CDR2 YSYEKL. The CDR3 here is CARNMMGLAAYTYEQYF. CDR3 bases: TGCGCCAGGAATATGATGGGACTAGCGGCCTATACCTACGAGCAGTACTTC.

This clone was counted between two and nine times. The chain uses TRBV6-1 and TRBJ2-2, with 7 positions matching TRBD1. The length of the CDR3 is 13 residues. Germline values: CDR1 MNHNS, CDR2 SASEGT. J lost 6 bases, V lost 9 bases, and 7 bases had no gene match. The CDR3 loop is CASLQGNPGELFF. CDR3 nucleotides: TGTGCCAGTCTACAGGGGAATCCCGGGGAGCTGTTTTTT.

The chain links TRBV13 to TRBJ1-1; D call uncertain. The ends were cut back, 5 bases at V and 0 bases at J, with 4 bases in the middle. CDR1 is PRHDT and CDR2 is FYEKMQ in the germline V gene (reference sequence). The CDR3 runs 12 residues. CDR3 nucleotide sequence: TGTGCCAGCAGCCCCTTGAACACTGAAGCTTTCTTT. Translating gives CASSPLNTEAFF.